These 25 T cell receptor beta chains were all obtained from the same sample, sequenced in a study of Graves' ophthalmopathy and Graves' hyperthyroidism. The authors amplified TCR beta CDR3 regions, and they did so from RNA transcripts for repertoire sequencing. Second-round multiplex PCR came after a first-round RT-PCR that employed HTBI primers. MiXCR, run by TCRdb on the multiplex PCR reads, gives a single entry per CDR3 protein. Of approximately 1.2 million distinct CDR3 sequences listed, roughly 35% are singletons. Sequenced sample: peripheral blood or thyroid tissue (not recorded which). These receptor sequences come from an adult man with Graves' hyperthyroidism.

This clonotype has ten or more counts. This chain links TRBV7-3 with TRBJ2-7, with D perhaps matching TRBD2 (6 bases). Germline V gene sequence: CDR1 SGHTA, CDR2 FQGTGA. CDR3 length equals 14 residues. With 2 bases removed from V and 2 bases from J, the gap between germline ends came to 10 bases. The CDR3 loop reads CASSLGGVPYEQYF. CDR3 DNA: TGTGCCAGCAGCTTAGGAGGGGTACCCTACGAGCAGTACTTC.

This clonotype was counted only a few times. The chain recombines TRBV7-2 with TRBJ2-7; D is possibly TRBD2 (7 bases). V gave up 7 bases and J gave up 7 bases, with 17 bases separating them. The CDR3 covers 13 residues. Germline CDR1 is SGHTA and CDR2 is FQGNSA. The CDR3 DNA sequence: TGTGCCAGCAAAGGGGGGGGCCCCTCGGAGCAGTACTTC. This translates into CASKGGGPSEQYF.

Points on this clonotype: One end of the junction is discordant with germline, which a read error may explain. In nucleotides, the CDR3 is TGTGCCATCAGTTACTCGAGTCGACGGGACATATCTTTT. Translated: CAISYSSRRDISF. This chain links TRBV10-3 with TRBJ1-3; possible D gene TRBD1, 6 bases. CDR3 length: 13 residues. CDR1 is ENHRY and CDR2 is SYGVKD in the germline V gene.

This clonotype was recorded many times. Here the CDR3 DNA reads TGTGCCAGTAGTATTCTAGCGGGAAACTCCTACGAGCAGTACTTC. It codes for CASSILAGNSYEQYF. This rearrangement joins TRBV19 to TRBJ2-7, with 9 bases aligning to TRBD2. Germline V gene sequence: CDR1 LNHDA, CDR2 SQIVND (reference sequence). This CDR3 has 15 amino acids. The ends lost 3 bases at V and 0 bases at J; junction bases unmatched: 3.

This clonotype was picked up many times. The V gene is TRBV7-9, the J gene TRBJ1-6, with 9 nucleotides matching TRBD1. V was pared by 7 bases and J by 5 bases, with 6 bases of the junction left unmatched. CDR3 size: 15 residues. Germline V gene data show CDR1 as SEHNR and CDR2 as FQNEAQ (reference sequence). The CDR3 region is CASKKGTGNNSPLHF. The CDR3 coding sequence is TGTGCCAGCAAGAAAGGGACAGGGAATAATTCACCCCTCCACTTT.

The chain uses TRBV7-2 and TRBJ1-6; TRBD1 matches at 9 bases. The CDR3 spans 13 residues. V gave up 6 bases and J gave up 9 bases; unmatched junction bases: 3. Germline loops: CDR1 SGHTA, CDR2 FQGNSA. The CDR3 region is CASRQGAVSPLHF. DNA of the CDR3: TGTGCCAGCAGACAGGGGGCGGTTTCACCCCTCCACTTT.

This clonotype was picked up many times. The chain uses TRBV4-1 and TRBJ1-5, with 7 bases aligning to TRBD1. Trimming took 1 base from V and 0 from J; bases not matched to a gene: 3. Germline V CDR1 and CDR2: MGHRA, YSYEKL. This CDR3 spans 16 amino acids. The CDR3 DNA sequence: TGCGCCAGCAGCCAAGCGGGACAGCCTAGCAATCAGCCCCAGCATTTT. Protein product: CASSQAGQPSNQPQHF.

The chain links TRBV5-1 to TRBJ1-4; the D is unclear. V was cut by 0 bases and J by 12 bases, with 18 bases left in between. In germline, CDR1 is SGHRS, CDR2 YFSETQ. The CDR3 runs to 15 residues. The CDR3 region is CASSLERGPDLELFF. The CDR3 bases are TGCGCCAGCAGCTTGGAGCGAGGGCCTGACCTGGAACTGTTTTTT.

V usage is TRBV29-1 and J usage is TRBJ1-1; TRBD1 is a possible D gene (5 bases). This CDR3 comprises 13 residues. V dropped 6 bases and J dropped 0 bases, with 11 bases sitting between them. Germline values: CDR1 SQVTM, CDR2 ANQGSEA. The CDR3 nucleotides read TGCAGCGTCGAGGGGCCCGTGAACACTGAAGCTTTCTTT. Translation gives CSVEGPVNTEAFF.

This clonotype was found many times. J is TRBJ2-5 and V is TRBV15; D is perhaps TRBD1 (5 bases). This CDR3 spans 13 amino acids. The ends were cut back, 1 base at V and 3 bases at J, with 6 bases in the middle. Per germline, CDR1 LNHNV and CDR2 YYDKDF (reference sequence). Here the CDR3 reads CATSRVGEETQYF. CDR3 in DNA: TGTGCCACCAGCAGAGTAGGGGAAGAGACCCAGTACTTC. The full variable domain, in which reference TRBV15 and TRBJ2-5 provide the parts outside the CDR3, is DAMVIQNPRYQVTQFGKPVTLSCSQTLNHNVMYWYQQKSSQAPKLLFHYYDKDFNNEADTPDNFQSRRPNTSFCFLDIRSPGLGDTAMYLCATSRVGEETQYFGPGTRLLVL.

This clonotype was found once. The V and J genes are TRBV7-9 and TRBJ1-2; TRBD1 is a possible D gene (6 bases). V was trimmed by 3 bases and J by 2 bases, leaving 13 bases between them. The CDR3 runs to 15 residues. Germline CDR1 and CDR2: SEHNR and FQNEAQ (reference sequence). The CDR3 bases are TGTGCCAGCAGCTTCGAGAGGGGGTCAAACTATGGCTACACCTTC. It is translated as CASSFERGSNYGYTF. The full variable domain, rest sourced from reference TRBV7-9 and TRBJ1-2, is DTGVSQNPRHKITKRGQNVTFRCDPISEHNRLYWYRQTLGQGPEFLTYFQNEAQLEKSRLLSDRFSAERPKGSFSTLEIQRTEQGDSAMYLCASSFERGSNYGYTFGSGTRLTVV.

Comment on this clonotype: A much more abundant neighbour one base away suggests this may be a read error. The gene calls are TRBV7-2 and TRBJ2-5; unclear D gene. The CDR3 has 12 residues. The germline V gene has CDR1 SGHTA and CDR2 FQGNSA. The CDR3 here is CASSFGLETQHF. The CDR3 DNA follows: TGTGCCAGCAGCTTTGGGCTGGAGACCCAGCACTTC.

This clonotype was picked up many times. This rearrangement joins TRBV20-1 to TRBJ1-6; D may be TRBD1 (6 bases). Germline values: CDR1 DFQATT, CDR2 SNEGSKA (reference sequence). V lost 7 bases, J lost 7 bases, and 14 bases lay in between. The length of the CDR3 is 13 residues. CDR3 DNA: TGCAGTGTTCAGGACAGACACAATTCACCCCTCCACTTT. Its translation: CSVQDRHNSPLHF.

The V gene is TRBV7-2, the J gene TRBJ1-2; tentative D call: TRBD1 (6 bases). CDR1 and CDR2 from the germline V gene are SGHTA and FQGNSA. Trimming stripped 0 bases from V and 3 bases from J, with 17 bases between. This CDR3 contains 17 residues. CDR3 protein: CASSLARNRDVDYGYTF. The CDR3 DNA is TGTGCCAGCAGCTTAGCGCGGAACAGGGACGTTGACTATGGCTACACCTTC. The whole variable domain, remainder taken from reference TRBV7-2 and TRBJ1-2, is GAGVSQSPSNKVTEKGKDVELRCDPISGHTALYWYRQSLGQGLEFLIYFQGNSAPDKSGLPSDRFSAERTGGSVSTLTIQRTQQEDSAVYLCASSLARNRDVDYGYTFGSGTRLTVV.

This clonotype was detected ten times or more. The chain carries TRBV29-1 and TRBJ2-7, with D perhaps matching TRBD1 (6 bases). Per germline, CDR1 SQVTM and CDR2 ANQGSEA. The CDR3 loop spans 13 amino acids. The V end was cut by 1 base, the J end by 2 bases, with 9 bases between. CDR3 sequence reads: CSVEGGQPYEQYF. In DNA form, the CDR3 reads TGCAGCGTTGAAGGAGGACAGCCCTACGAGCAGTACTTC.

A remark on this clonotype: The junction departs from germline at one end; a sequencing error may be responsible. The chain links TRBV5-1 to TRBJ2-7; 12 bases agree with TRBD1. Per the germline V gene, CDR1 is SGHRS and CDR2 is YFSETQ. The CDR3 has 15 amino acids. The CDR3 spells CASSLGTGGIYGQYF. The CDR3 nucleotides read TGCGCCAGCAGCTTAGGGACAGGGGGCATATACGGGCAGTACTTC.

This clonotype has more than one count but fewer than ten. The CDR3 loop reads CASKRGSSGETQYF. In nucleotides, the CDR3 is TGTGCCAGCAAACGGGGCTCAAGCGGGGAGACCCAGTACTTC. The chain is built from TRBV6-8 and TRBJ2-5; D is possibly TRBD2 (6 bases). The germline V and J ends were trimmed by 7 bases and 5 bases, with 17 bases remaining between them. The CDR3 has 14 residues. Germline V gives CDR1 MNHGY, CDR2 SAAAGT.

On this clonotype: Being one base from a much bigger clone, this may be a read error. CDR3 loop: CASGTDSNTGELFF. The CDR3 nucleotides read TGTGCCAGCGGCACGGACAGCAACACCGGGGAGCTGTTTTTT. The V gene is TRBV2, the J gene TRBJ2-2, with D possibly TRBD1 on 6 matching bases. Germline V gene lookup returns CDR1 SNHLY and CDR2 FYNNEI. Trimming pared 8 bases from V and 2 bases from J, leaving 12 bases between. The CDR3 sequence is 14 residues long.

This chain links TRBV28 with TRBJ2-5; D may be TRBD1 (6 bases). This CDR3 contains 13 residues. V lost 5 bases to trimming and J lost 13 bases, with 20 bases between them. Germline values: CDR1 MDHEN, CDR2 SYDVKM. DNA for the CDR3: TGTGCCAGCAGTACCCTAACAGGGTCCGTTCGGTACTTC. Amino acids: CASSTLTGSVRYF.

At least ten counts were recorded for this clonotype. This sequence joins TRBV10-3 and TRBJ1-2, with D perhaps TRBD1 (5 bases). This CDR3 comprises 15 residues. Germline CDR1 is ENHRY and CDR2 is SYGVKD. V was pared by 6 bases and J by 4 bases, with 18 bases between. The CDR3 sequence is CAIRPGDGLLYGYTF. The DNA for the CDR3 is TGTGCCATCAGACCCGGGGACGGACTTCTCTATGGCTACACCTTC.

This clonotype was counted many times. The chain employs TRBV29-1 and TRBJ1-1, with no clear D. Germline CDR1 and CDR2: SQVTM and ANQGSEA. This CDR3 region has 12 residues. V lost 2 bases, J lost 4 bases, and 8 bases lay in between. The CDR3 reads CSVEKGGTEAFF. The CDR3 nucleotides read TGCAGCGTTGAAAAAGGCGGCACTGAAGCTTTCTTT.

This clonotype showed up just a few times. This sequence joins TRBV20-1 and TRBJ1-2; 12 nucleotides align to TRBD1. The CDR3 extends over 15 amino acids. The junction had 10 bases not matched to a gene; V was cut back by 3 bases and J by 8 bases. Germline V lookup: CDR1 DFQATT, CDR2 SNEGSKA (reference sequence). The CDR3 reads CSASIPGQGAGGYTF. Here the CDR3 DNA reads TGCAGTGCTAGCATACCGGGACAGGGGGCTGGGGGCTACACCTTC.

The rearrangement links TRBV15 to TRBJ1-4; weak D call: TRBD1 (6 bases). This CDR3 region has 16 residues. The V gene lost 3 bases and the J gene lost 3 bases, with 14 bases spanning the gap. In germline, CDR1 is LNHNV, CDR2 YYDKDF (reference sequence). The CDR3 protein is CATSSDWGPPNEKLFF. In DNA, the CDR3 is TGTGCCACCAGCAGTGACTGGGGGCCGCCTAATGAAAAACTGTTTTTT.

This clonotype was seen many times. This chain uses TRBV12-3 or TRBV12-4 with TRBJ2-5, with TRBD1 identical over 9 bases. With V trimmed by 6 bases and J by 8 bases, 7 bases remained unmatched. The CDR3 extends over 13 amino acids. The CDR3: CASRTDRGTTQYF. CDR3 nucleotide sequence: TGTGCCAGCAGGACGGACAGGGGAACTACCCAGTACTTC.

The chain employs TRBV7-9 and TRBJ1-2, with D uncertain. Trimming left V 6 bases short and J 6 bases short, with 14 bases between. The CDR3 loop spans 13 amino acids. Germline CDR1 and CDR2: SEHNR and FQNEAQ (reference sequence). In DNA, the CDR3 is TGTGCCAGCAGGCCATTGGGGAGGAATGGCTACACCTTC. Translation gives CASRPLGRNGYTF.